These 26 T cell receptor beta chains came from one sample sequenced in a study of blood T cell repertoires in COVID-19. The data were produced by immunoSEQ multiplex PCR, yet TCRdb's version contains in-frame clones alone and is incomplete. This sample has 300,000 or so clones, with about 93% found just once. The source material was PBMCs or T cells enriched from blood (not recorded which). The receptor source for this set is a woman aged 25 to 45 who had recovered from COVID-19.

V and J are TRBV7-9 and TRBJ2-1; 8 bases line up with TRBD1. The CDR3 extends over 15 amino acids. Germline CDR1 reads SEHNR; CDR2 reads FQNEAQ (reference sequence). With V trimmed by 2 bases and J by 5 bases, 5 bases remained unmatched. In nucleotides, the CDR3 is TGTGCCAGCAGCTTATCTTGGACAGGGAACAATGAGCAGTTCTTC. Translated: CASSLSWTGNNEQFF.

The chain couples TRBV5-6 to TRBJ1-1; the D is unclear. V was trimmed by 0 bases and J by 0 bases, leaving 3 bases between them. Germline-derived CDR1 and CDR2 are SGHDT and YYEEEE. CDR3 length: 13 amino acids. The CDR3 coding sequence is TGTGCCAGCAGCTTGGTAATGAACACTGAAGCTTTCTTT. Translating it yields CASSLVMNTEAFF.

The rearrangement joins TRBV27 to TRBJ2-5, with a possible D match to TRBD1 (10 bases). CDR3 size: 19 residues. V lost 6 bases, J lost 5 bases, and 31 bases lay in between. Germline loops: CDR1 MNHEY, CDR2 SMNVEV (reference sequence). The DNA for the CDR3 is TGTGCCAGCAGGCCGGGACAGGGGAGACTAGCGGTAGGCCCCGAGACCCAGTACTTC. Translated, it gives CASRPGQGRLAVGPETQYF.

V usage is TRBV6-1 and J usage is TRBJ2-1; unclear D gene. The CDR3 has 13 residues. CDR1 and CDR2 from the germline V gene are MNHNS and SASEGT. Trimming took 0 bases from V and 11 from J, leaving 11 bases between them. For the CDR3, the DNA is TGTGCCAGCAGTGAAGCTCCAGTCCCGAAGCAGTTCTTC. This codes for CASSEAPVPKQFF.

The chain links TRBV14 to TRBJ2-7, with 9 bases that match TRBD1. The CDR3 loop spans 18 amino acids. CDR1 is SGHDN, CDR2 FVKESK, per germline. Trimming at V came to 1 base and at J to 1 base, leaving 11 bases not matched to a gene. CDR3 nucleotide sequence: TGTGCCAGCAGCCAAGTTTTTCGGGACAGGGTAGTTTCCTACGAGCAGTACTTC. Its protein is CASSQVFRDRVVSYEQYF.

The chain uses TRBV7-9 and TRBJ1-2; D perhaps matches TRBD1 (6 bases). Germline CDR1 SEHNR, CDR2 FQNEAQ (reference sequence). The CDR3 runs to 19 residues. V gave up 3 bases and J gave up 5 bases, with 28 bases separating them. The CDR3 nucleotides are TGTGCCAGCAGCTTTCAACGACCGAAAAACAGGGAGCATATTTATGGCTACACCTTC. It encodes CASSFQRPKNREHIYGYTF.

The chain carries TRBV5-4 and TRBJ1-4; 9 bases align to TRBD1. Losses at the gene ends were 0 bases for V and 2 bases for J; bases not matched to a gene: 8. The CDR3 loop spans 18 amino acids. Germline lookup yields CDR1 SGHNT and CDR2 YYREEE (reference sequence). CDR3 coding DNA: TGTGCCAGCAGCTTGGGGGGACCGGGACAGGGCACTAATGAAAAACTGTTTTTT. This translates into CASSLGGPGQGTNEKLFF. Complete variable domain (other parts from reference TRBV5-4 and TRBJ1-4): ETGVTQSPTHLIKTRGQQVTLRCSSQSGHNTVSWYQQALGQGPQFIFQYYREEENGRGNFPPRFSGLQFPNYSSELNVNALELDDSALYLCASSLGGPGQGTNEKLFFGSGTQLSVL.

V usage is TRBV29-1 and J usage is TRBJ2-1, with 13 bases matching TRBD2. The CDR3 totals 16 residues. Trimming removed 4 bases from V and 5 bases from J; junction bases left unmatched: 8. Germline V gene sequence: CDR1 SQVTM, CDR2 ANQGSEA. CDR3 DNA: TGCAGCGTTGTAAGGACTAGCGGGAGTTGGAACAATGAGCAGTTCTTC. Amino acid sequence: CSVVRTSGSWNNEQFF.

This chain uses TRBV28 with TRBJ2-7; TRBD2 might be the D (5 bases). V lost 5 bases and J 2 bases, leaving 10 bases between the germline ends. CDR1 and CDR2 (germline): MDHEN, SYDVKM. CDR3 size: 13 residues. Here the CDR3 DNA reads TGTGCCAGCAGTACGGGGATGCCCTACGAGCAGTACTTC. Amino acids: CASSTGMPYEQYF.

This chain joins TRBV5-1 and TRBJ2-1; 8 positions agree with TRBD2. V lost 2 bases, J lost 7 bases, and 11 bases stayed unmatched. The CDR3 sequence is 16 residues long. CDR1 SGHRS and CDR2 YFSETQ come from the germline V gene. The CDR3 bases are TGCGCCAGCAGCTTCATGGGTAGCGGGACGGGGAATGAGCAGTTCTTC. Encoded protein: CASSFMGSGTGNEQFF.

The V and J genes are TRBV5-1 and TRBJ1-2; 7 nucleotides match TRBD1. In germline, CDR1 is SGHRS, CDR2 YFSETQ. The CDR3 consists of 13 residues. The ends lost 4 bases at V and 5 bases at J; junction bases unmatched: 5. The CDR3 DNA is TGCGCCAGCAGCCCCCCAGGGGGGTATGGCTACACCTTC. This gives the protein CASSPPGGYGYTF.

The rearrangement joins TRBV4-2 to TRBJ2-7, with 7 bases fitting TRBD2. CDR1 LGHNA and CDR2 YNFKEQ come from the germline V gene. V lost 1 base and J lost 1; bases outside the gene matches: 10. The CDR3 covers 17 residues. The CDR3 DNA is TGTGCCAGCAGCCAAGGGGCTAGCGGAGGATTGTCCTACGAGCAGTACTTC. This codes for CASSQGASGGLSYEQYF.

The chain couples TRBV5-1 to TRBJ2-1; 14 bases align to TRBD2. CDR1 SGHRS and CDR2 YFSETQ come from the germline V gene. CDR3 length: 15 amino acids. V gave up 6 bases and J gave up 6 bases; unmatched junction bases: 5. The CDR3 loop is CASTWGLAGVNEQFF. In nucleotides, the CDR3 is TGCGCCAGCACCTGGGGACTAGCGGGAGTCAATGAGCAGTTCTTC.

The chain uses TRBV19 and TRBJ2-2; perhaps TRBD2 as D (6 bases). The CDR3 loop spans 15 amino acids. CDR1 and CDR2 from the germline V gene are LNHDA and SQIVND (reference sequence). Trimming cost V 4 bases and J 4 bases, with 13 bases left between them. This chain's CDR3 is CASSTGVRVTGELFF. CDR3 nucleotides: TGTGCCAGTAGTACGGGGGTGCGGGTCACCGGGGAGCTGTTTTTT. Filled out from reference TRBV19 and TRBJ2-2, the complete variable domain reads DGGITQSPKYLFRKEGQNVTLSCEQNLNHDAMYWYRQDPGQGLRLIYYSQIVNDFQKGDIAEGYSVSREKKESFPLTVTSAQKNPTAFYLCASSTGVRVTGELFFGEGSRLTVL.

The chain carries TRBV10-1 and TRBJ2-1, with 10 bases matching TRBD2. Trimming removed 3 bases from V and 7 bases from J; junction bases left unmatched: 6. This CDR3 spans 15 amino acids. Germline assignment: CDR1 WNHNN and CDR2 SYGVQD (reference sequence). The CDR3 reads CASSDLASGSNEQFF. In DNA, the CDR3 is TGCGCCAGCAGTGATTTGGCTAGCGGGAGTAATGAGCAGTTCTTC.

The chain is built from TRBV4-2 and TRBJ2-1; maybe TRBD2 (5 bases). V dropped 0 bases and J dropped 3 bases, with 18 bases sitting between them. CDR1 and CDR2 from the germline V gene are LGHNA and YNFKEQ. This CDR3 has 18 residues. The CDR3 nucleotides are TGTGCCAGCAGCCAAGAAGGTAGAGGGCCAGGCAGCTACAATGAGCAGTTCTTC. This translates into CASSQEGRGPGSYNEQFF.

The chain employs TRBV11-2 and TRBJ2-7; 7 bases map to TRBD1. Germline V CDR1 and CDR2: SGHAT, FQNNGV. The CDR3 is 13 residues long. J gave up 3 bases and V 5 bases, and 4 bases lay outside the gene matches. The CDR3 here is CASSRGQVYEQYF. CDR3 nucleotides: TGTGCCAGCAGCCGCGGACAGGTCTACGAGCAGTACTTC.

The chain couples TRBV6-5 to TRBJ2-7, with D unclear. Germline CDR1 is MNHEY and CDR2 is SVGAGI. The CDR3 consists of 13 residues. Trimming cost V 7 bases and J 0 bases, with 10 bases left between them. CDR3 amino acids: CASNLLISYEQYF. The CDR3 bases are TGTGCCAGCAATCTACTAATCTCCTACGAGCAGTACTTC.

The chain couples TRBV10-3 to TRBJ2-2, with TRBD2 matching 16 bases. Germline-derived CDR1 and CDR2 are ENHRY and SYGVKD. Trimming at V came to 6 bases and at J to 6 bases, leaving 1 base not matched to a gene. The CDR3 totals 15 residues. This CDR3 is CAIRGTSGRAGELFF. The CDR3 region has the DNA TGTGCCATCAGAGGGACTAGCGGGAGGGCCGGGGAGCTGTTTTTT.

V and J are TRBV27 and TRBJ2-2, with 7 bases identical to TRBD2. The V gene's germline CDR1 is MNHEY and CDR2 SMNVEV (reference sequence). This CDR3 spans 15 amino acids. Germline trimming cut 5 bases from V and 3 bases from J; bases unmatched to any gene: 6. DNA for the CDR3: TGTGCCAGCAGTCGAGCGGGACTTTACACCGGGGAGCTGTTTTTT. Translation: CASSRAGLYTGELFF.

V gene TRBV7-9 combines with J gene TRBJ2-1; D gene unclear. The germline V and J ends were trimmed by 5 bases and 5 bases, with 16 bases remaining between them. This CDR3 is 15 amino acids long. Germline assignment: CDR1 SEHNR and CDR2 FQNEAQ (reference sequence). The chain's CDR3 is CASSPRLRLDNEQFF. The DNA of the CDR3 is TGTGCCAGCAGCCCCCGCCTCAGGCTCGACAATGAGCAGTTCTTC.

The gene calls are TRBV19 and TRBJ2-2; weak D call: TRBD1 (5 bases). The CDR3 runs to 15 residues. V dropped 7 bases and J dropped 3 bases, with 15 bases sitting between them. Germline V lookup: CDR1 LNHDA, CDR2 SQIVND (reference sequence). The CDR3: CASNPTDWYTGELFF. For the CDR3, the DNA is TGTGCCAGTAATCCGACAGATTGGTACACCGGGGAGCTGTTTTTT.

This sequence joins TRBV3-1 (or the pseudogene TRBV3-2) and TRBJ1-5; D call uncertain. CDR1 and CDR2 from the germline V gene are LGHDT and YNNKEL (reference sequence). The CDR3 has 12 amino acids. The V and J ends lost 6 bases and 6 bases respectively, with 9 bases between them. CDR3 sequence: CASSHDTQPQHF. CDR3 sequence (DNA): TGTGCCAGCAGTCATGACACTCAGCCCCAGCATTTT.

The J gene is TRBJ1-4, the V gene TRBV18; D may be TRBD1 (6 bases). V was cut by 4 bases and J by 4 bases, with 13 bases left in between. The CDR3 sequence is 15 residues long. Germline V gene data show CDR1 as KGHSH and CDR2 as LQKENI. CDR3 DNA sequence: TGTGCCAGCTCACGAGGACAGCTACGTAATGAAAAACTGTTTTTT. Translating gives CASSRGQLRNEKLFF.

The chain carries TRBV4-2 and TRBJ1-5; a weak D match, TRBD1 (6 bases). V shed 4 bases and J shed 6 bases, with 16 bases lying between them. The CDR3 sequence is 15 residues long. Germline values: CDR1 LGHNA, CDR2 YNFKEQ. The CDR3 DNA is TGTGCCAGCAGCCCAACGGGGGGGGCAAGTCAGCCCCAGCATTTT. It codes for CASSPTGGASQPQHF.

The genes are TRBV5-4 and TRBJ2-5, with 8 bases lining up with TRBD2. CDR3 size: 16 residues. CDR1 is SGHNT, CDR2 YYREEE, per germline (reference sequence). V shed 4 bases, J shed 5 bases, and the junction held 13 bases outside the gene matches. For the CDR3, the DNA is TGTGCCAGCAGCCCCGTTCGGTCGGCGGGAGGTGAGACCCAGTACTTC. As protein: CASSPVRSAGGETQYF.